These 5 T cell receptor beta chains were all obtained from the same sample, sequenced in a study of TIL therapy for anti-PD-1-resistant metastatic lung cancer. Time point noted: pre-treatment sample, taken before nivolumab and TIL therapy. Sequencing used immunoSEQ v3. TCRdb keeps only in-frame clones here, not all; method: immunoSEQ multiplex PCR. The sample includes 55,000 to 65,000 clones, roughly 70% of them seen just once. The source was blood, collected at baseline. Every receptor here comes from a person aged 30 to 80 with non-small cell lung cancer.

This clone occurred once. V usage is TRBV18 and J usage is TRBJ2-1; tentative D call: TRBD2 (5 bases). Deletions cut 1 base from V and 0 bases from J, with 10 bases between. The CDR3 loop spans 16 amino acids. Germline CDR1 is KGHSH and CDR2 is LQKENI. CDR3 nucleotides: TGTGCCAGCTCACCACTCGGGATTAGCTCCTACAATGAGCAGTTCTTC. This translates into CASSPLGISSYNEQFF.

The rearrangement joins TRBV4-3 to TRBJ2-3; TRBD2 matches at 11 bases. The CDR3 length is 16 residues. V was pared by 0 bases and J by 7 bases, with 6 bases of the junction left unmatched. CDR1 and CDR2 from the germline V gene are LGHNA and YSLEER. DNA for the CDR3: TGCGCCAGCAGCCAAGATATAACTAGCGGGGGTTATACGCAGTATTTT. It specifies CASSQDITSGGYTQYF.

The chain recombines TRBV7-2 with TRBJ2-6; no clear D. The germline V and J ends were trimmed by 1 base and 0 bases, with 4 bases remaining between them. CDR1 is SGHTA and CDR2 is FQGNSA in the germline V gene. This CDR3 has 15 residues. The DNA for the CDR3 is TGTGCCAGCAGCTTAGGGGGCTCTGGGGCCAACGTCCTGACTTTC. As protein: CASSLGGSGANVLTF. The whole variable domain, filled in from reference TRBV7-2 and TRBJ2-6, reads GAGVSQSPSNKVTEKGKDVELRCDPISGHTALYWYRQSLGQGLEFLIYFQGNSAPDKSGLPSDRFSAERTGGSVSTLTIQRTQQEDSAVYLCASSLGGSGANVLTFGAGSRLTVL.

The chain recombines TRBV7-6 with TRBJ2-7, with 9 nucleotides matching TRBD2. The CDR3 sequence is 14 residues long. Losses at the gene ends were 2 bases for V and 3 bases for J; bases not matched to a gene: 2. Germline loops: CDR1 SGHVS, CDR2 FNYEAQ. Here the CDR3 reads CASSLSGRNYEQYF. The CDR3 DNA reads TGTGCCAGCAGCTTAAGCGGGAGGAACTACGAGCAGTACTTC.

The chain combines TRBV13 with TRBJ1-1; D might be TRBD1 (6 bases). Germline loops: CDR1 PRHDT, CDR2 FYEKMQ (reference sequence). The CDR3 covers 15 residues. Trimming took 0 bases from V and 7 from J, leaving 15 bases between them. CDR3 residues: CASSLGGAGEGEAFF. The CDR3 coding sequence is TGTGCCAGCAGCTTAGGAGGGGCAGGGGAAGGTGAAGCTTTCTTT.